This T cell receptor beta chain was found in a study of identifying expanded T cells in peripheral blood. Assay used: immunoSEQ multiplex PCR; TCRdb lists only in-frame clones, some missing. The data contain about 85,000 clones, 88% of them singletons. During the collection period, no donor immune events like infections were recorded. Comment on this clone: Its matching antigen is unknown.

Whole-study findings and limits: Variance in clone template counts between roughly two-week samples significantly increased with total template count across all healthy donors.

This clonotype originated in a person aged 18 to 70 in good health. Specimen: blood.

CDR3 DNA: TGTGCCAGCAGCTTTTATTCTGGGGCCAACGTCCTGACTTTC. Its translation: CASSFYSGANVLTF. This chain uses TRBV5-4 with TRBJ2-6; D gene unclear. V lost 2 bases and J 1 base, leaving 4 bases between the germline ends. The CDR3 extends over 14 amino acids. Germline CDR1 SGHNT, CDR2 YYREEE (reference sequence). The entire variable domain, with the rest obtained from reference TRBV5-4 and TRBJ2-6, is as follows: ETGVTQSPTHLIKTRGQQVTLRCSSQSGHNTVSWYQQALGQGPQFIFQYYREEENGRGNFPPRFSGLQFPNYSSELNVNALELDDSALYLCASSFYSGANVLTFGAGSRLTVL.